The sequence of this TCR beta chain was determined in a study of cytomegalovirus exposure and HLA in healthy donors. Vbeta (60) and Jbeta (13) primers were used in the PCR. Sequenced by immunoSEQ multiplex PCR; TCRdb stores in-frame clones only, minus some. Of about 130,000 clones listed, over 75% are singletons. Sequencing was performed on PBMCs. This clonotype was sampled from a male donor in good health and CMV-seropositive.

As DNA, the CDR3 is TGTGCCAGCTCACCACAATCCGCGGCCACCCCAGATACGCAGTATTTT. As protein: CASSPQSAATPDTQYF. This chain links TRBV18 with TRBJ2-3, with D unclear. V was shortened by 1 base and J by 4 bases, with 15 bases between the two germline ends. The germline V gene has CDR1 KGHSH and CDR2 LQKENI. The CDR3 contains 16 residues.